The TCR beta chain under discussion was sequenced for a study of blood T cell repertoires in COVID-19. Study-wide background: COVID-19 samples collected from the United States, Italy and Spain covered acute and convalescent phases. Nucleic acid was either cDNA or gDNA, and it came from T cells, B-cell-depleted T cells, or PBMCs.

A single count supports this clone. The V gene's germline CDR1 is KGHSH and CDR2 LQKENI. Trimming removed 4 bases from V and 0 bases from J, with 12 bases in between. The CDR3 has 15 amino acids. Authors' methods: Using reference gene primer amplification, nucleated cell counts were estimated. Sequencing used immunoSEQ multiplex PCR; TCRdb keeps in-frame clones, though not all of them. The V and J calls and clone size are taken from that table; D and trimming were inferred from the DNA. The data show over 200,000 clones, with nearly 90% seen just once and approximately 12% held by the top ten. Material: peripheral blood. This clonotype was obtained from a woman aged 18-30 years who had recovered from COVID-19. V usage is TRBV18 and J usage is TRBJ1-1, with D possibly matching TRBD1 (6 bases). CDR3 region: CASSLHQGMNTEAFF. The CDR3 DNA reads TGTGCCAGCTCACTCCACCAGGGGATGAACACTGAAGCTTTCTTT. The entire variable domain, with the rest obtained from reference TRBV18 and TRBJ1-1, is as follows: NAGVMQNPRHLVRRRGQEARLRCSPMKGHSHVYWYRQLPEEGLKFMVYLQKENIIDESGMPKERFSAEFPKEGPSILRIQQVVRGDSAAYFCASSLHQGMNTEAFFGQGTRLTVV.